This record covers a single T cell receptor (beta chain). The CDR3 is made up of 16 amino acids. V lost 5 bases to trimming and J lost 6 bases, with 20 bases between them. The germline V gene has CDR1 SGHNT and CDR2 YENEEA. The source of the sample is a study of control samples from healthy donors and cancer patients. Clones were read by immunoSEQ multiplex PCR, and TCRdb kept only the in-frame ones, dropping some. There are over 70,000 clones in the sample; roughly nine tenths occur only once, and roughly a tenth lies in the top ten. The rearrangement links TRBV11-3 to TRBJ2-1, with D maybe TRBD2 (8 bases). Sequencing used PBMCs. This sequence originates from a woman aged 50 to 65 with colorectal cancer. The CDR3 region is CASSPGGAGGLNEQFF. Written as DNA, the CDR3 is TGTGCCAGCAGCCCCGGGGGGGCAGGGGGTCTCAATGAGCAGTTCTTC.